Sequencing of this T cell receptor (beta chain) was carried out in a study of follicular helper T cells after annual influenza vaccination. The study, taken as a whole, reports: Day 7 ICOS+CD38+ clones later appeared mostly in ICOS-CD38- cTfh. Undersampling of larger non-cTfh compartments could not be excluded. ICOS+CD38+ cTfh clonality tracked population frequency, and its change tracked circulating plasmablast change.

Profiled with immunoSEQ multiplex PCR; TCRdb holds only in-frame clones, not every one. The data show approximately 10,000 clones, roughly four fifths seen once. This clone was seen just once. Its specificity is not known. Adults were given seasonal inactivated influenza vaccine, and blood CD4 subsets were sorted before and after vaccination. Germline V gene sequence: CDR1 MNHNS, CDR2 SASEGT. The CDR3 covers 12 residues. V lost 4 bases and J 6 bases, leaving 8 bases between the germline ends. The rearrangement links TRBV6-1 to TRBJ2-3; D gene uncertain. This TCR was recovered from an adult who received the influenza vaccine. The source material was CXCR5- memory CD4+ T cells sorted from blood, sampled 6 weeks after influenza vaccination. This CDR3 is CASSVSGDTQYF. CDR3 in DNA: TGTGCCAGCAGTGTATCCGGGGATACGCAGTATTTT.